This T cell receptor beta chain is drawn from a study of blood T cell repertoires in COVID-19. Study details: Acute and convalescent COVID-19 samples came from the United States, Italy and Spain.

V was cut by 4 bases and J by 4 bases, with 11 bases left in between. The CDR3 spans 14 residues. The germline CDR1 and CDR2 sequences are LGHNA and YSLEER. Per the study methods: Reference gene primer amplification gave nucleated cell count estimates. The method was immunoSEQ multiplex PCR; TCRdb's version includes in-frame clones alone and lacks a portion of them. V and J calls and clone size are as listed in that table; D and trimming were resolved from the DNA. The sample comprises under 300,000 clones, approximately 90% of which are singletons, and about 2.1% rests with the top ten. The chain has TRBV4-3 and TRBJ2-1; tentatively, D is TRBD1 (6 bases). This receptor was taken from a woman in her 40s who had recovered from COVID-19. Sequences were obtained from peripheral blood. The chain's CDR3 is CASSPGQLYNEQFF. The CDR3 coding sequence is TGCGCCAGCAGCCCAGGACAGTTATACAATGAGCAGTTCTTC.